These 16 T cell receptor beta chains were sequenced from one sample in a study of radiotherapy plus CTLA-4 blockade in lung cancer. The data were produced by immunoSEQ multiplex PCR, yet TCRdb's version contains in-frame clones alone and is incomplete. The data hold about 38,000 clones, with 80% to 90% observed a single time. This specimen was peripheral blood, taken from a patient treated with radiotherapy plus ipilimumab. The receptors originated from a human donor with non-small cell lung cancer whose response to radiotherapy plus ipilimumab could not be evaluated.

The chain couples TRBV5-5 to TRBJ2-5; D is possibly TRBD1 (5 bases). CDR3 length: 13 amino acids. Germline CDR1 is SGHKS and CDR2 is YYEKEE (reference sequence). Trimming removed 2 bases at V and 5 bases at J, with 10 bases between. The CDR3 DNA reads TGTGCCAGCAGCTTAGGACACGGGGAGACCCAGTACTTC. This translates into CASSLGHGETQYF. Filled out from reference TRBV5-5 and TRBJ2-5, the complete variable domain reads DAGVTQSPTHLIKTRGQQVTLRCSPISGHKSVSWYQQVLGQGPQFIFQYYEKEERGRGNFPDRFSARQFPNYSSELNVNALLLGDSALYLCASSLGHGETQYFGPGTRLLVL.

The CDR3 region is CASSLLMTSSVHNEQFF. CDR3 bases: TGTGCCAGCTCTCTCCTCATGACTAGCAGTGTCCACAATGAGCAGTTCTTC. This chain uses TRBV18 with TRBJ2-1, with 7 positions matching TRBD2. V dropped 6 bases and J dropped 5; count of bases not matched to a gene: 16. The germline CDR1 and CDR2 sequences are KGHSH and LQKENI. This CDR3 has 17 residues.

To note about this clone: A junction boundary mismatches the germline segment, possibly from a read error. At the DNA level, this CDR3 is encoded by other sequences in the same sample as well. The chain has TRBV6-1 and TRBJ2-7, with 10 bases lining up with TRBD2. Germline assignment: CDR1 MNHNS and CDR2 SASEGT. The CDR3 loop spans 18 amino acids. CDR3 coding DNA: TGCGCCAGCAGTGGACGTGGGAGCGGGGGGGCGGGCGCCTACGAGCAGTACTTC. Amino acid sequence: CASSGRGSGGAGAYEQYF.

The gene calls are TRBV5-6 and TRBJ1-1; 7 positions match TRBD1. The CDR3 is made up of 15 amino acids. Germline CDR1 reads SGHDT; CDR2 reads YYEEEE. The V and J ends lost 1 base and 3 bases, in that order; junction bases with no gene match: 6. The CDR3 is CASSLLNRGYTEAFF. The CDR3 region has the DNA TGTGCCAGCAGCTTGCTCAACAGGGGATACACTGAAGCTTTCTTT.

The J gene is TRBJ2-5, the V gene TRBV5-4; 7 nucleotides line up with TRBD1. The J call may be mistaken, given a closer DNA end match to TRBJ2-7. The CDR3 loop spans 13 amino acids. The germline gives CDR1 SGHNT, CDR2 YYREEE (reference sequence). CDR3 residues: CASSRTGDYEQYF. The CDR3 nucleotides are TGTGCCAGCAGCCGGACAGGCGACTACGAGCAGTACTTC.

The gene calls are TRBV28 and TRBJ2-6; tentative D call: TRBD1 (6 bases). The V end lost 5 bases, the J end lost 0 bases, and 8 bases lay between the germline ends. Per the germline V gene, CDR1 is MDHEN and CDR2 is SYDVKM. The CDR3 is 15 amino acids. For the CDR3, the DNA is TGTGCCAGCAGTGACAGGATCTCTGGGGCCAACGTCCTGACTTTC. As protein: CASSDRISGANVLTF.

The chain employs TRBV14 and TRBJ2-2, with D hard to call. The CDR3 totals 15 residues. The V end was cut by 5 bases, the J end by 2 bases, with 12 bases between. Germline V gene sequence: CDR1 SGHDN, CDR2 FVKESK. CDR3 amino acids: CASSGRPYNTGELFF. The CDR3, as DNA: TGTGCCAGCAGCGGCAGGCCTTATAACACCGGGGAGCTGTTTTTT.

The J gene is TRBJ1-1, the V gene TRBV4-2; D not certain. V was trimmed by 2 bases and J by 1 base, leaving 5 bases between them. The CDR3 runs to 13 residues. CDR1 is LGHNA, CDR2 YNFKEQ, per germline. CDR3 region: CASSQNRNTEAFF. CDR3 coding DNA: TGTGCCAGCAGCCAAAACAGGAACACTGAAGCTTTCTTT.

J is TRBJ2-1 and V is TRBV18; 8 bases line up with TRBD2. This CDR3 spans 17 amino acids. Trimming removed 0 bases from V and 0 bases from J; junction bases left unmatched: 4. Germline CDR1 is KGHSH and CDR2 is LQKENI. As DNA, the CDR3 is TGTGCCAGCTCACCACCCAGGAGCGGGAGCTCCTACAATGAGCAGTTCTTC. It is translated as CASSPPRSGSSYNEQFF.

V and J are TRBV7-9 and TRBJ2-3, with TRBD2 identical over 8 bases. CDR3 size: 15 residues. CDR1 is SEHNR and CDR2 is FQNEAQ in the germline V gene (reference sequence). V was pared by 3 bases and J by 3 bases, with 5 bases of the junction left unmatched. This CDR3 is CASSFRAGGTDTQYF. In nucleotides, the CDR3 is TGTGCCAGCAGCTTTAGGGCGGGAGGTACAGATACGCAGTATTTT.

V and J are TRBV28 and TRBJ1-2; 10 bases line up with TRBD1. The CDR3 covers 14 residues. Germline V CDR1 and CDR2: MDHEN, SYDVKM. V lost 4 bases and J lost 3; bases outside the gene matches: 2. The CDR3 region is CASSSDRGDYGYTF. CDR3 DNA sequence: TGTGCCAGCAGTTCGGACAGGGGGGACTATGGCTACACCTTC.

This chain joins TRBV19 and TRBJ2-7; D is possibly TRBD2 (5 bases). Germline CDR1 is LNHDA and CDR2 is SQIVND (reference sequence). The V and J ends lost 10 bases and 0 bases respectively, with 16 bases between them. The CDR3 is 14 amino acids. The CDR3 DNA follows: TGTGCCACCCTGAGCGACGGGAACTCCTACGAGCAGTACTTC. This gives the protein CATLSDGNSYEQYF.

V is TRBV7-9 and J is TRBJ2-7; the D gene is possibly TRBD1 (6 bases). The germline V and J ends were trimmed by 5 bases and 12 bases, with 23 bases remaining between them. CDR3 size: 14 residues. CDR1 is SEHNR and CDR2 is FQNEAQ in the germline V gene (reference sequence). The CDR3 region is CASSRPEGGGGLYF. For the CDR3, the DNA is TGTGCCAGCAGCCGCCCCGAGGGTGGGGGCGGTCTGTACTTC.

The rearrangement uses TRBV2 and TRBJ1-5, with D possibly TRBD1 on 5 matching bases. The CDR3 contains 14 residues. V lost 6 bases and J 3 bases, leaving 12 bases between the germline ends. From germline, CDR1 is SNHLY and CDR2 FYNNEI. CDR3 nucleotides: TGTGCCAGCAGGGAACAGGTTCCCAATCAGCCCCAGCATTTT. This gives the protein CASREQVPNQPQHF.

This chain joins TRBV21-1 and TRBJ1-2; the D call TRBD1 from the table was never checked on the DNA. TRBV21-1 is reported as a pseudogene. There are 15 residues in the CDR3. This CDR3 reads CASSIRDRANYGYTF. Here the CDR3 DNA reads TGTGCCAGCAGCATCCGGGACAGAGCTAACTATGGCTACACCTTC.

The chain is built from TRBV2 and TRBJ2-7, with 8 positions matching TRBD1. The V gene's germline CDR1 is SNHLY and CDR2 FYNNEI. J gave up 3 bases and V 4 bases, and 2 bases lay outside the gene matches. The CDR3 consists of 13 residues. Here the CDR3 reads CASSGTGNYEQYF. CDR3 in DNA: TGTGCCAGCAGTGGGACAGGGAACTACGAGCAGTACTTC. The whole variable domain, filled in from reference TRBV2 and TRBJ2-7, reads EPEVTQTPSHQVTQMGQEVILRCVPISNHLYFYWYRQILGQKVEFLVSFYNNEISEKSEIFDDQFSVERPDGSNFTLKIRSTKLEDSAMYFCASSGTGNYEQYFGPGTRLTVT.